This entry concerns a single T cell receptor (beta chain). Its antigen target is currently unknown. No quality values exist for individual bases; no much larger clone is one base distant. The sample is drawn from a study of Siglec-9 on CD8 T cells in melanoma (dated by TCRdb to between 2018 and 2021). In terms of the full investigation: In this study, researchers looked at how Siglec-9 is expressed on CD8+ T cells and what Siglec-9 does to regulate T cells within the melanoma tumor microenvironment. On the study overall, not on this receptor specifically: According to the reported findings, Siglec-9 marked and regulated a subset of effector memory CD8+ T cells that seemed to build up inside melanoma tumors.

The library was prepared using the immunoSEQ multiplex PCR assay. Imported from immuneACCESS, the table was reduced by TCRdb to in-frame sequences with V and J called. These copies leave out some clones; in studies compared against another copy, an unresolved V gene accounts for under half, and the cause of the remainder is not known. The sample includes 25,000 to 35,000 clones, with 75% to 85% observed a single time. Nearly 6% of the sample lies in the top ten. From cysteine to phenylalanine, the CDR3 is 14 amino acids long. The only DNA kept is the CDR3, 42 bases in frame from the first base. From a lookup of the germline V gene, CDR1 and CDR2 are MNHEY and SVGAGI. Trimming costs V 2 bases and J 2 bases, and their ends lie 6 bases apart.

Recombination connected TRBV6-5 to TRBJ2-2; a tentative D call is TRBD2 (5 bases match). Sequenced sample: Siglec-9- CD8+ T cells sorted from blood. The cell subset or site label, as the study defines it: CD8 T cells lacking Siglec-9. This clonotype was obtained from a human donor in good health. The nucleotide sequence reads TGTGCCAGCAGTTACGGACTCAACACCGGGGAGCTGTTTTTT. It specifies CASSYGLNTGELFF.